This passage covers 17 T cell receptor beta chains from one sample sequenced in a study of blood T cells in healthy people across ages. With a J-beta primer mix and a sample-barcoded 5' primer, a second PCR ran 7 to 11 cycles. TCRdb reanalysed the 5' RACE reads using MiXCR and keeps one entry per CDR3 protein. The sample contains fewer than 2 million distinct CDR3 sequences, about 39% of which appear only once. The sequenced sample consisted of blood. The receptor set was obtained from a human donor in good health.

This chain connects TRBV20-1 to TRBJ1-1, with D maybe TRBD1 (5 bases). CDR3 length equals 13 residues. V lost 3 bases and J lost 4, with 12 bases in between. The germline CDR1 and CDR2 sequences are DFQATT and SNEGSKA (reference sequence). CDR3 loop: CSARPREGTEAFF. CDR3 in DNA: TGCAGTGCTAGGCCCAGGGAAGGCACTGAAGCTTTCTTT.

The chain couples TRBV10-3 to TRBJ2-2, with 7 bases matching TRBD1. The CDR3 is made up of 13 amino acids. V trimming: 11 bases; J trimming: 5 bases; junction bases outside the gene matches: 8. Germline CDR1 reads ENHRY; CDR2 reads SYGVKD. The CDR3 bases are TGTGCCGTTCGACAGGGAGAGACCGGGGAGCTGTTTTTT. Its translation: CAVRQGETGELFF.

This clonotype was found once. This chain joins TRBV6-2 or TRBV6-3 and TRBJ1-6; D is ambiguous. Germline lookup yields CDR1 MNHEY and CDR2 SVGEGT. This CDR3 is built from 13 residues. Trimming stripped 7 bases from V and 6 bases from J, with 10 bases between. CDR3 sequence: CASKERSNSPLHF. In DNA form, the CDR3 reads TGTGCCAGCAAAGAGCGGTCTAATTCACCCCTCCACTTT.

The V gene is TRBV29-1, the J gene TRBJ1-2; no clear D gene. CDR1 and CDR2 (germline): SQVTM, ANQGSEA. The V gene lost 3 bases and the J gene lost 8 bases, with 10 bases spanning the gap. This CDR3 region has 11 residues. CDR3 sequence: CSVERDKGYTF. The CDR3 DNA reads as TGCAGCGTTGAGCGAGATAAGGGCTACACCTTC.

The rearrangement joins TRBV7-2 to TRBJ2-5; 9 bases align to TRBD1. The trim removed 2 bases at V and 1 base at J, leaving 11 bases unmatched. Germline-derived CDR1 and CDR2 are SGHTA and FQGNSA. The CDR3 has 18 residues. The CDR3 region is CASSLRVLGQGTQETQYF. The CDR3 DNA reads as TGTGCCAGCAGCTTAAGGGTACTCGGACAGGGGACCCAAGAGACCCAGTACTTC.

This clonotype occurred a few times. The chain recombines TRBV9 with TRBJ2-1; 13 bases line up with TRBD2. The germline V gene encodes CDR1 SGDLS and CDR2 YYNGEE. V gave up 0 bases and J gave up 8 bases; unmatched junction bases: 2. This CDR3 has 15 residues. The CDR3 region is CASSVELAGGHEQFF. The CDR3 DNA sequence: TGTGCCAGCAGCGTAGAACTAGCGGGGGGGCATGAGCAGTTCTTC.

The sample holds a few counts of this clonotype. The chain links TRBV2 to TRBJ1-5, with D unclear. Germline CDR1 and CDR2: SNHLY and FYNNEI. The CDR3 loop spans 14 amino acids. V lost 4 bases to trimming and J lost 1 base, with 8 bases between them. The CDR3 DNA reads as TGTGCCAGCAGTGTTTACGTGAGCAATCAGCCCCAGCATTTT. Residues: CASSVYVSNQPQHF. The variable domain in full, completed from reference TRBV2 and TRBJ1-5, reads EPEVTQTPSHQVTQMGQEVILRCVPISNHLYFYWYRQILGQKVEFLVSFYNNEISEKSEIFDDQFSVERPDGSNFTLKIRSTKLEDSAMYFCASSVYVSNQPQHFGDGTRLSIL.

This sequence joins TRBV6-5 and TRBJ2-1; D may be TRBD1 (5 bases). From germline, CDR1 is MNHEY and CDR2 SVGAGI. The CDR3 loop spans 14 amino acids. Trimming removed 8 bases at V and 1 base at J, with 12 bases between. The CDR3 is CASQGPFSYNEQFF. In nucleotides, the CDR3 is TGTGCCAGCCAGGGCCCGTTTTCCTACAATGAGCAGTTCTTC.

This clonotype was counted a few times. This chain uses TRBV20-1 with TRBJ2-3, with a possible D match to TRBD1 (7 bases). Germline CDR1 is DFQATT and CDR2 is SNEGSKA (reference sequence). V was clipped by 4 bases and J by 0 bases, with 14 bases between them. The CDR3 covers 15 residues. The CDR3 reads CSAIRGAASTDTQYF. CDR3 DNA: TGCAGTGCTATCAGGGGGGCTGCGAGCACAGATACGCAGTATTTT.

The chain has TRBV20-1 and TRBJ1-1; D ambiguous. Trimming removed 3 bases from V and 7 bases from J, with 15 bases in between. Germline loops: CDR1 DFQATT, CDR2 SNEGSKA (reference sequence). The CDR3 consists of 13 residues. The CDR3 bases are TGCAGTGCTAGGGAGGGTGTACGGGGTGAAGCTTTCTTT. Residues: CSAREGVRGEAFF.

The chain links TRBV12-3 or TRBV12-4 to TRBJ1-2; D possibly corresponds to TRBD1 (5 bases). Trimming stripped 3 bases from V and 3 bases from J, with 14 bases between. The CDR3 is 15 residues long. The CDR3 nucleotides read TGTGCCAGCAGTTTTATCCCGGGGGTTTACTATGGCTACACCTTC. Encoded protein: CASSFIPGVYYGYTF.

This chain connects TRBV5-6 to TRBJ2-1; the D gene is possibly TRBD1 (5 bases). Trimming pared 0 bases from V and 2 bases from J, leaving 9 bases between. This CDR3 spans 15 amino acids. Germline CDR1 SGHDT, CDR2 YYEEEE. This CDR3 reads CASSLVRDAYNEQFF. The DNA for the CDR3 is TGTGCCAGCAGCTTGGTCAGGGATGCCTACAATGAGCAGTTCTTC.

The V gene is TRBV10-3, the J gene TRBJ1-5, with D uncertain. The CDR3 runs to 14 residues. With 10 bases removed from V and 3 bases from J, the gap between germline ends came to 16 bases. Per the germline V gene, CDR1 is ENHRY and CDR2 is SYGVKD. CDR3 sequence reads: CATSSGGDNQPQHF. The CDR3 coding sequence is TGTGCCACCTCATCGGGCGGTGACAATCAGCCCCAGCATTTT.

Regarding this clonotype: One junction end does not reproduce the germline sequence, and a read error may be involved. The J gene is TRBJ2-2, the V gene TRBV4-1; D is possibly TRBD1 (5 bases). The CDR3 sequence is 15 residues long. Germline loops: CDR1 MGHRA, CDR2 YSYEKL. CDR3 protein: CAGSQDQGVTGELFF. DNA for the CDR3: TGCGCCGGCAGCCAAGATCAGGGCGTAACCGGGGAGCTGTTTTTT.

V gene TRBV7-7 combines with J gene TRBJ2-5; D might be TRBD2 (6 bases). Germline loops: CDR1 SSHAT, CDR2 FNYEAQ (reference sequence). The CDR3 loop spans 14 amino acids. Trimming removed 4 bases at V and 1 base at J, with 10 bases between. CDR3 protein: CASSSLTSQETQYF. As DNA, the CDR3 is TGTGCCAGCAGCTCGTTGACTAGCCAAGAGACCCAGTACTTC.

The V and J genes are TRBV3-1 and TRBJ2-7; a weak D match, TRBD1 (6 bases). This CDR3 spans 14 amino acids. Germline values: CDR1 LGHDT, CDR2 YNNKEL (reference sequence). The V end lost 4 bases, the J end lost 0 bases, and 10 bases lay between the germline ends. The chain's CDR3 is CASSRTALSYEQYF. CDR3 nucleotides: TGTGCCAGCAGCCGGACAGCTCTCTCCTACGAGCAGTACTTC.

The chain couples TRBV7-9 to TRBJ1-1, with D tentatively TRBD1 (6 bases). In germline, CDR1 is SEHNR, CDR2 FQNEAQ (reference sequence). This CDR3 has 14 residues. V was pared by 5 bases and J by 4 bases, with 14 bases between. CDR3 sequence (DNA): TGTGCCAGCAGCCAACGACAGGAACGCACTGAAGCTTTCTTT. It specifies CASSQRQERTEAFF.